Listed here is a single T cell receptor (beta chain). Its antigen is still unknown. The primer mix had 60 Vbeta and 13 Jbeta primers. Repertoires were generated with immunoSEQ multiplex PCR, while TCRdb's copy carries only in-frame clones and drops some. The listing records some 150,000 clones. Donors showed nominal health when sampled, although they likely had unrecorded immune exposures. This sample stems from a study of cytomegalovirus exposure and HLA in healthy donors. Study-level results: When analyzed later, the rates of TCR association showed variation by HLA locus, with DRB1 the most and HLA-C the fewest. Reports indicated that the classifier achieved high specificity and sensitivity in diagnosing cytomegalovirus status.

The trim removed 6 bases at V and 7 bases at J, leaving 5 bases unmatched. CDR3 size: 12 residues. The germline CDR1 and CDR2 sequences are SGHNT and YYREEE (reference sequence). The chain uses TRBV5-4 and TRBJ1-2, with 8 bases aligning to TRBD1. The receptor was isolated from a woman aged 18-29 years in good health and CMV-seropositive. The specimen sequenced was PBMCs. The CDR3 DNA follows: TGTGCCAGCACCCGGACAGGGAGTGGCTACACCTTC. Translation: CASTRTGSGYTF.